A single sample gave rise to the 5 T cell receptor beta chains below, sequenced in a study of beta chain features in type 1 diabetes. Expressed TCRB transcripts were sequenced, since all the RNA that had been isolated was reverse transcribed. Sequenced by immunoSEQ multiplex PCR; TCRdb stores in-frame clones only, minus some. The sample contains some 400,000 clones, about 16% of which appear only once. Source material: naive CD4+ T cells from blood. The receptor set was obtained from a young woman in good health.

This clone came up a few times. The CDR3 loop is CASSPWDRGNGYTF. In nucleotides, the CDR3 is TGTGCCAGCAGTCCATGGGACAGGGGTAACGGCTACACCTTC. V is TRBV27 and J is TRBJ1-2; TRBD1 matches at 10 bases. Germline-derived CDR1 and CDR2 are MNHEY and SMNVEV (reference sequence). J was trimmed by 8 bases and V by 5 bases; bases with no gene match: 8. The CDR3 length is 14 residues.

V usage is TRBV10-3 and J usage is TRBJ2-1, with 10 bases matching TRBD1. Germline CDR1 ENHRY, CDR2 SYGVKD. This CDR3 has 15 residues. The V gene end was trimmed by 5 bases and the J gene end by 4 bases; junction bases not matched to a gene: 5. The CDR3 protein is CAISFRDRGYNEQFF. The DNA for the CDR3 is TGTGCCATCAGTTTCCGGGACAGGGGATACAATGAGCAGTTCTTC.

The J gene is TRBJ2-7, the V gene TRBV2, with 7 bases fitting TRBD1. The CDR3 runs to 15 residues. CDR1 SNHLY and CDR2 FYNNEI come from the germline V gene. J gave up 2 bases and V 1 base, and 5 bases lay outside the gene matches. CDR3 in amino acids: CASSEVWDSTYEQYF. The CDR3 DNA reads TGTGCCAGCAGTGAAGTTTGGGACAGCACCTACGAGCAGTACTTC.

This clone was detected only a few times. The chain joins TRBV15 to TRBJ2-7; D is perhaps TRBD2 (5 bases). Trimming shortened V by 5 bases and J by 0 bases, and 8 bases separated the two germline ends. Germline V gene sequence: CDR1 LNHNV, CDR2 YYDKDF (reference sequence). This CDR3 spans 13 amino acids. CDR3 in DNA: TGTGCCACCAGCCGGGGTCTCTCCTACGAGCAGTACTTC. This codes for CATSRGLSYEQYF.

The J gene is TRBJ2-7, the V gene TRBV9; 8 bases map to TRBD1. V gave up 4 bases and J gave up 0 bases; unmatched junction bases: 6. The CDR3 runs to 15 residues. Germline V gene lookup returns CDR1 SGDLS and CDR2 YYNGEE. The CDR3 here is CASSPWTGLSYEQYF. CDR3 nucleotides: TGTGCCAGCAGCCCATGGACAGGGCTCTCCTACGAGCAGTACTTC.